A single TCR beta chain is shown here with its context. The CDR3 totals 13 residues. Germline lookup yields CDR1 SGHNT and CDR2 YYREEE (reference sequence). The J segment lost 3 bases and the V segment lost 9 bases, leaving 4 bases of the junction unmatched. The entry originates in a study of blood T cell repertoires in COVID-19. About the research overall: The United States, Italy and Spain supplied acute and convalescent COVID-19 samples. T cells, B-cell-depleted T cells, or PBMCs supplied cDNA or gDNA.

Original analysis: Estimates of nucleated cell counts were drawn from the amplification of reference gene primers. Sequencing was performed with immunoSEQ multiplex PCR; in TCRdb, only in-frame clones are kept and a portion is missing. V and J calls and clone size follow that table, whereas D and trimming were derived from the DNA. Here the sample spans some 210,000 clones, around nine tenths being singletons. This rearrangement joins TRBV5-4 to TRBJ2-7, with 12 bases that match TRBD1. Sequenced material: peripheral blood. The clonotype was recovered from a man in his 60s with COVID-19, enrolled during active disease. CDR3 protein: CATRDRGLYEQYF. DNA of the CDR3: TGTGCCACCCGGGACAGGGGGCTCTACGAGCAGTACTTC.